Following are 7 T cell receptor beta chains from one sample sequenced in a study of T-cell memory formation after mild COVID-19 (dated by TCRdb to the early 2020s). The method behind the library was 5' RACE. The sample was run on an Illumina NovaSeq 6000. In TCRdb, the public reads were trimmed at Q25 with fastp and aligned with MiXCR, with productive beta chains retained. Every CDR3 protein is listed once, alongside the most common genes and DNA of its rows. The sample has over 300,000 distinct CDR3 sequences on record, 20% of them singletons. Of the sample, under 25% falls within the top ten clones. The specimen sequenced was PBMCs or a T cell subset sorted from them (not recorded which). These receptors all stem from a man younger than 35 who had mild COVID-19 (a few samples of this study predate the infection). The sample titles of this study are shuffled in the database, so cell type and time point are left out; the donor was told from shared clones.

This clonotype was observed at least ten times. CDR3 DNA: TGCGCCAGCAGCCTACAGCGAGGAGATACGCAGTATTTT. Protein: CASSLQRGDTQYF. The chain carries TRBV4-3 and TRBJ2-3; no clear D gene. The germline CDR1 and CDR2 sequences are LGHNA and YSLEER. Trimming removed 4 bases at V and 5 bases at J, with 10 bases between. This CDR3 has 13 amino acids.

This clonotype was observed a few times. V gene TRBV18 combines with J gene TRBJ2-1; 8 nucleotides align to TRBD2. V lost 0 bases, J lost 8 bases, and 12 bases stayed unmatched. The CDR3 is 17 residues long. Germline loops: CDR1 KGHSH, CDR2 LQKENI. CDR3 region: CASSPPGGGRRGDEQFF. The CDR3 DNA reads TGTGCCAGCTCACCACCGGGCGGGGGGCGAAGGGGCGATGAGCAGTTCTTC.

This clonotype was detected ten times or more. V and J are TRBV4-3 and TRBJ1-5, with 10 bases lining up with TRBD1. Trimming at V came to 1 base and at J to 0 bases, leaving 6 bases not matched to a gene. The germline gives CDR1 LGHNA, CDR2 YSLEER. There are 18 residues in the CDR3. CDR3 in amino acids: CASSQGTGGPYSNQPQHF. DNA for the CDR3: TGCGCCAGCAGCCAAGGGACAGGGGGTCCTTATAGCAATCAGCCCCAGCATTTT.

The CDR3 here is CASSPGTGAVNEKLFF. The CDR3 DNA reads TGTGCCAGCAGTCCCGGGACAGGGGCCGTTAATGAAAAACTGTTTTTT. The V call is TRBV28, the J call TRBJ1-4, with TRBD1 identical over 10 bases. The CDR3 loop spans 16 amino acids. V trimming: 5 bases; J trimming: 4 bases; junction bases outside the gene matches: 7. Germline CDR1 MDHEN, CDR2 SYDVKM.

As to this clonotype: Relative to the germline gene, one junction end is altered; a read error may explain this. V is TRBV18 and J is TRBJ1-4; maybe TRBD1 (5 bases). The length of the CDR3 is 13 residues. Germline assignment: CDR1 KGHSH and CDR2 LQKENI. DNA for the CDR3: TGTGCCAGATCACCCGGTGGGGGTGAAAAACTGTTTTTT. The encoded protein is CARSPGGGEKLFF. Drawing the rest from reference TRBV18 and TRBJ1-4, the complete variable domain is NAGVMQNPRHLVRRRGQEARLRCSPMKGHSHVYWYRQLPEEGLKFMVYLQKENIIDESGMPKERFSAEFPKEGPSILRIQQVVRGDSAAYFCARSPGGGEKLFFGSGTQLSVL.

DNA of the CDR3: TGTGCCAGCTCACCACCCCCAGGGGGGAAGAGCACTGAAGCTTTCTTT. It specifies CASSPPPGGKSTEAFF. The chain links TRBV18 to TRBJ1-1; 7 positions agree with TRBD1. The V segment lost 0 bases and the J segment 4 bases; nucleotides outside the gene matches: 8. CDR3 length: 16 amino acids. Germline V gene lookup returns CDR1 KGHSH and CDR2 LQKENI.

The V call is TRBV9, the J call TRBJ2-3, with D possibly TRBD2 on 6 matching bases. This CDR3 is 16 amino acids long. Germline V lookup: CDR1 SGDLS, CDR2 YYNGEE. V shed 3 bases and J shed 2 bases, with 16 bases lying between them. The CDR3 loop is CASSGARDSYTDTQYF. The CDR3 DNA reads TGTGCCAGCAGCGGGGCACGGGACTCCTACACAGATACGCAGTATTTT.